Presented here are 3 T cell receptor beta chains from one specimen sequenced in a study of CD8+ T cells in alopecia areata. Extracted RNA was reverse transcribed, and the resulting cDNA served as sequencing template. Measured with immunoSEQ multiplex PCR; TCRdb has only the in-frame clones, and not every one. The sample records over 150,000 clones, around three fifths being singletons. The treatment: oral pan-JAK inhibitor, 5-10 mg twice daily. This material consisted of CD4+ T cells sorted from blood, taken at week 24, from a patient treated with tofacitinib. These receptors were collected from a human donor with alopecia areata.

This clone has more than one count but fewer than ten. V and J are TRBV6-5 and TRBJ2-6, with D unclear. V dropped 10 bases and J dropped 0 bases, with 1 base sitting between them. This CDR3 has 11 residues. Germline CDR1 reads MNHEY; CDR2 reads SVGAGI. The CDR3 bases are TGTGCCATCTCTGGGGCCAACGTCCTGACTTTC. Its translation is CAISGANVLTF.

DNA for the CDR3: TGTGCCTGGAGGGCGACAGGGCCCGTGCTGTTTTTT. Translating gives CAWRATGPVLFF. The V gene is TRBV30, the J gene TRBJ2-2, with TRBD1 matching 7 bases. V dropped 3 bases and J dropped 13; count of bases not matched to a gene: 8. The CDR3 loop spans 12 amino acids. Germline CDR1 reads GTSNPN; CDR2 reads SVGIG (reference sequence).

The V and J genes are TRBV11-2 and TRBJ2-5, with 10 bases aligning to TRBD1. V was clipped by 4 bases and J by 6 bases; unmatched bases: 5. This CDR3 region has 14 residues. Germline V gene sequence: CDR1 SGHAT, CDR2 FQNNGV. The CDR3: CASSSGTGVKTQYF. The CDR3 DNA follows: TGTGCCAGCAGCTCGGGGACAGGGGTAAAGACCCAGTACTTC.